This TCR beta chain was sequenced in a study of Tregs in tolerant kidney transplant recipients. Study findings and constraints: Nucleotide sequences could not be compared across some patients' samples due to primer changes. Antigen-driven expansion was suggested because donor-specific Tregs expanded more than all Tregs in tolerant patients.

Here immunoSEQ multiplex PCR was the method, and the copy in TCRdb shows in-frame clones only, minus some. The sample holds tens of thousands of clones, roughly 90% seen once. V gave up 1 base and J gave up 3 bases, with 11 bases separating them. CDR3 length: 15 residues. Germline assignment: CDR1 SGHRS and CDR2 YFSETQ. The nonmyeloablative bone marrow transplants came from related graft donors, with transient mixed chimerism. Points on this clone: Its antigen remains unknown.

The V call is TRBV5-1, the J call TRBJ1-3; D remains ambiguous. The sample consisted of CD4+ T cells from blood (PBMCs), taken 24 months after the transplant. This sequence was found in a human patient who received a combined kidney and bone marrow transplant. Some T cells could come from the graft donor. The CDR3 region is CASSLTVQNGNTIYF. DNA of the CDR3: TGCGCCAGCAGCTTGACCGTCCAGAATGGAAACACCATATATTTT.